The 26 T cell receptor beta chains reported below all come from one sample, sequenced in a study of shared clonotypes between healthy human individuals. Repertoires were generated with immunoSEQ multiplex PCR, while TCRdb's copy carries only in-frame clones and drops some. The table has about 1.9 million clones, about 93% seen once. Naive-designated CD8 cells lacked CD45RO, were positively enriched for CCR7, and omitted terminally differentiated effector memory CD45RA+ cells. The source material was naive CD8+ T cells from PBMCs. These receptors were collected from a man between 18 and 35 years old in good health. Some clones in this sample may be carry-over from other donors' samples.

This chain connects TRBV5-6 to TRBJ1-2, with 7 bases that match TRBD1. The V and J ends lost 4 bases and 1 base, in that order; junction bases with no gene match: 4. Looked up from germline, CDR1 is SGHDT and CDR2 is YYEEEE. The CDR3 contains 14 residues. CDR3 coding DNA: TGTGCCAGCAGCAACCGGGACAGTAACTATGGCTACACCTTC. Its translation: CASSNRDSNYGYTF.

This clone showed up just a few times. Within the sample, other DNA sequences also encode this same CDR3. This chain uses TRBV19 with TRBJ2-7; no firm D call. Germline CDR1 LNHDA, CDR2 SQIVND (reference sequence). Deletions cut 3 bases from V and 4 bases from J, with 10 bases between. The CDR3 is made up of 13 amino acids. CDR3 sequence: CASSIRPAYEQYF. The CDR3 DNA reads TGTGCCAGTAGTATTCGGCCAGCTTACGAGCAGTACTTC.

The chain joins TRBV30 to TRBJ2-2; no clear D. The CDR3 totals 11 residues. The V gene's germline CDR1 is GTSNPN and CDR2 SVGIG (reference sequence). V gave up 4 bases and J gave up 4 bases, with 4 bases separating them. In DNA form, the CDR3 reads TGTGCCTGGAAGGGCACCGGGGAGCTGTTTTTT. Amino acid sequence: CAWKGTGELFF.

This chain joins TRBV4-1 and TRBJ2-3; D is unclear. Per the germline V gene, CDR1 is MGHRA and CDR2 is YSYEKL. Trimming removed 3 bases from V and 2 bases from J, with 18 bases in between. CDR3 length: 17 amino acids. In nucleotides, the CDR3 is TGCGCCAGCAGCCAGCATGAACGAAACCTCTACACAGATACGCAGTATTTT. As protein: CASSQHERNLYTDTQYF.

The J gene is TRBJ2-7, the V gene TRBV7-8; 7 bases match TRBD1. The CDR3 totals 14 residues. With V trimmed by 5 bases and J by 4 bases, 8 bases remained unmatched. CDR1 is SGHVS, CDR2 FQNEAQ, per germline. This CDR3 reads CASSPTDREYEQYF. DNA for the CDR3: TGTGCCAGCAGCCCCACCGACAGGGAGTACGAGCAGTACTTC.

The chain employs TRBV7-9 and TRBJ2-2; unclear D gene. V lost 1 base to trimming and J lost 4 bases, with 7 bases between them. The CDR3 consists of 14 residues. Germline CDR1 and CDR2: SEHNR and FQNEAQ (reference sequence). The CDR3: CASSLVAVTGELFF. CDR3 bases: TGTGCCAGCAGCTTAGTGGCGGTCACCGGGGAGCTGTTTTTT.

The V gene is TRBV7-9, the J gene TRBJ2-7; 8 nucleotides match TRBD2. CDR3 length equals 14 residues. J lost 3 bases, V lost 5 bases, and 6 bases had no gene match. The germline CDR1 and CDR2 sequences are SEHNR and FQNEAQ (reference sequence). CDR3 amino acids: CASSPGGGFYEQYF. CDR3 in DNA: TGTGCCAGCAGCCCCGGCGGGGGGTTCTACGAGCAGTACTTC.

The J gene is TRBJ2-5, the V gene TRBV7-2; unclear D gene. The end of the DNA fits TRBJ2-7 better, so the J call may be wrong. This CDR3 contains 14 residues. The germline gives CDR1 SGHTA, CDR2 FQGNSA. This CDR3 is CASSLHGPTYEQYF. The CDR3 DNA follows: TGTGCCAGCAGCTTACACGGACCAACCTACGAGCAGTACTTC.

This CDR3 is CASATGANTGELFF. The CDR3 DNA reads TGTGCCTCAGCAACAGGGGCCAACACCGGGGAGCTGTTTTTT. The V call is TRBV15, the J call TRBJ2-2; TRBD1 agrees at 7 bases. The CDR3 has 14 residues. V shed 11 bases and J 2 bases; nucleotides not matched to a gene: 8. Germline CDR1 LNHNV, CDR2 YYDKDF (reference sequence).

This clone was found once. The chain has TRBV29-1 and TRBJ2-7; no clear D gene. Trimming cost V 1 base and J 3 bases, with 7 bases left between them. Germline lookup yields CDR1 SQVTM and CDR2 ANQGSEA. The CDR3 extends over 12 amino acids. CDR3 DNA sequence: TGCAGCGTTGAAGGCCCAGTCTACGAGCAGTACTTC. Protein sequence: CSVEGPVYEQYF.

The chain couples TRBV6-5 to TRBJ1-2; TRBD1 matches 7 bases. The ends lost 2 bases at V and 11 bases at J; junction bases unmatched: 14. Germline CDR1 MNHEY, CDR2 SVGAGI. The CDR3 covers 15 residues. This chain's CDR3 is CASSYPETGPEGYTF. In nucleotides, the CDR3 is TGTGCCAGCAGTTACCCCGAGACAGGGCCCGAGGGGTACACCTTC.

The V call is TRBV19, the J call TRBJ2-1; D is unclear. The CDR3 covers 16 residues. Germline CDR1 is LNHDA and CDR2 is SQIVND (reference sequence). The V end was cut by 3 bases, the J end by 7 bases, with 19 bases between. CDR3: CASSIQGFISTNEQFF. CDR3 DNA: TGTGCCAGTAGTATTCAAGGTTTTATCAGCACAAATGAGCAGTTCTTC.

The chain recombines TRBV19 with TRBJ2-7; D call uncertain. The CDR3 extends over 13 amino acids. The germline V gene encodes CDR1 LNHDA and CDR2 SQIVND (reference sequence). The germline V and J ends were trimmed by 3 bases and 4 bases, with 10 bases remaining between them. The CDR3: CASSMASDYEQYF. In nucleotides, the CDR3 is TGTGCCAGTAGTATGGCATCAGATTACGAGCAGTACTTC.

The chain links TRBV9 to TRBJ2-2, with 10 bases identical to TRBD2. CDR3 size: 16 residues. Per the germline V gene, CDR1 is SGDLS and CDR2 is YYNGEE. The V and J ends lost 0 bases and 4 bases, in that order; junction bases with no gene match: 3. The CDR3 here is CASSVVASGGTGELFF. As DNA, the CDR3 is TGTGCCAGCAGCGTAGTGGCTAGCGGGGGCACCGGGGAGCTGTTTTTT.

The J gene is TRBJ2-3, the V gene TRBV5-6; 7 nucleotides line up with TRBD1. J gave up 2 bases and V 3 bases, and 6 bases lay outside the gene matches. The V gene's germline CDR1 is SGHDT and CDR2 YYEEEE. The CDR3 runs to 15 residues. DNA for the CDR3: TGTGCCAGCAGCTCTTGGACAGGCCTCACAGATACGCAGTATTTT. Its translation is CASSSWTGLTDTQYF.

Details on this clone: This same CDR3 is encoded by further DNA sequences in the sample. The genes are TRBV9 and TRBJ2-3; unclear D gene. Germline-derived CDR1 and CDR2 are SGDLS and YYNGEE. The CDR3 is 16 residues long. V gave up 0 bases and J gave up 0 bases, with 11 bases separating them. The CDR3 nucleotides read TGTGCCAGCAGCGTAGGGGCCAGTCCAAGCACAGATACGCAGTATTTT. Its translation: CASSVGASPSTDTQYF.

The chain is built from TRBV27 and TRBJ1-1; D not certain. Trimming pared 6 bases from V and 5 bases from J, leaving 13 bases between. CDR3 size: 13 residues. From germline, CDR1 is MNHEY and CDR2 SMNVEV (reference sequence). CDR3 nucleotide sequence: TGTGCCAGCAGGGCGGGGAGAGCGACTGAAGCTTTCTTT. It yields the protein CASRAGRATEAFF.

This clone came up once. This rearrangement joins TRBV19 to TRBJ2-7; 12 nucleotides align to TRBD2. The length of the CDR3 is 16 residues. Germline trimming cut 3 bases from V and 3 bases from J; bases unmatched to any gene: 6. Germline V gene lookup returns CDR1 LNHDA and CDR2 SQIVND (reference sequence). In DNA form, the CDR3 reads TGTGCCAGTAGTATTGCCGGACTAGCGGGAAGCTACGAGCAGTACTTC. The encoded protein is CASSIAGLAGSYEQYF.

In regard to this clone: A clone one base away is much larger, so this may be a read error. The rearrangement joins TRBV11-3 to TRBJ1-5; D not certain. This CDR3 region has 12 residues. V lost 3 bases and J 3 bases, leaving 3 bases between the germline ends. From germline, CDR1 is SGHNT and CDR2 YENEEA. The CDR3 region is CASSLDNQPQHF. The CDR3, as DNA: TGTGCCAGCAGCTTGGACAATCAGCCCCAGCATTTT. Full variable domain (outside the CDR3, taken from reference TRBV11-3 and TRBJ1-5): EAGVVQSPRYKIIEKKQPVAFWCNPISGHNTLYWYLQNLGQGPELLIRYENEEAVDDSQLPKDRFSAERLKGVDSTLKIQPAELGDSAVYLCASSLDNQPQHFGDGTRLSIL.

This clone appeared a few times. This chain uses TRBV15 with TRBJ1-5; D perhaps matches TRBD1 (6 bases). Germline values: CDR1 LNHNV, CDR2 YYDKDF (reference sequence). This CDR3 has 14 residues. V shed 1 base and J shed 6 bases, with 10 bases lying between them. Here the CDR3 DNA reads TGTGCCACCAGCAGAGGGACAGCGGCTCAGCCCCAGCATTTT. It translates to CATSRGTAAQPQHF.

The chain has TRBV29-1 and TRBJ2-2; tentative D call: TRBD2 (6 bases). This CDR3 spans 14 amino acids. The V end was cut by 7 bases, the J end by 2 bases, with 14 bases between. Per germline, CDR1 SQVTM and CDR2 ANQGSEA. This CDR3 reads CSAAYSGNTGELFF. CDR3 bases: TGCAGCGCAGCCTATAGCGGAAACACCGGGGAGCTGTTTTTT.

Note on this clone: Other DNA sequences in the same sample also yield this CDR3. The gene calls are TRBV7-3 and TRBJ1-3; D perhaps matches TRBD1 (6 bases). V lost 3 bases, J lost 1 base, and 7 bases lay in between. Germline loops: CDR1 SGHTA, CDR2 FQGTGA. The CDR3 totals 14 residues. CDR3 bases: TGTGCCAGCAGCTTGCAGGGGTCTGGAAACACCATATATTTT. Its protein product is CASSLQGSGNTIYF.

V is TRBV7-2 and J is TRBJ2-6; D is ambiguous. The CDR3 spans 16 residues. CDR1 is SGHTA and CDR2 is FQGNSA in the germline V gene. V lost 1 base, J lost 0 bases, and 7 bases lay in between. This CDR3 is CASSLVESSGANVLTF. The CDR3, as DNA: TGTGCCAGCAGCTTAGTTGAAAGCTCTGGGGCCAACGTCCTGACTTTC.

Comment on this clone: Different DNA sequences within this sample yield the same CDR3. The rearrangement uses TRBV7-9 and TRBJ1-5; D remains unclear. The CDR3 loop spans 13 amino acids. V was cut by 5 bases and J by 2 bases, with 7 bases left in between. Germline CDR1 and CDR2: SEHNR and FQNEAQ (reference sequence). The CDR3 sequence is CASSPGRNQPQHF. As DNA, the CDR3 is TGTGCCAGCAGCCCCGGTCGCAATCAGCCCCAGCATTTT.

The V and J genes are TRBV28 and TRBJ2-2, with D perhaps matching TRBD2 (5 bases). V lost 5 bases and J 1 base, leaving 8 bases between the germline ends. The germline CDR1 and CDR2 sequences are MDHEN and SYDVKM. This CDR3 comprises 14 residues. CDR3 residues: CASSVDWNTGELFF. CDR3 DNA: TGTGCCAGCAGTGTGGACTGGAACACCGGGGAGCTGTTTTTT.

This chain links TRBV19 with TRBJ2-5, with 7 bases identical to TRBD1. In germline, CDR1 is LNHDA, CDR2 SQIVND (reference sequence). The CDR3 totals 17 residues. Germline trimming cut 8 bases from V and 0 bases from J; bases unmatched to any gene: 15. The CDR3 loop is CASWDSLASSYQETQYF. CDR3 DNA sequence: TGTGCCAGTTGGGACAGCTTAGCCTCCTCTTACCAAGAGACCCAGTACTTC.